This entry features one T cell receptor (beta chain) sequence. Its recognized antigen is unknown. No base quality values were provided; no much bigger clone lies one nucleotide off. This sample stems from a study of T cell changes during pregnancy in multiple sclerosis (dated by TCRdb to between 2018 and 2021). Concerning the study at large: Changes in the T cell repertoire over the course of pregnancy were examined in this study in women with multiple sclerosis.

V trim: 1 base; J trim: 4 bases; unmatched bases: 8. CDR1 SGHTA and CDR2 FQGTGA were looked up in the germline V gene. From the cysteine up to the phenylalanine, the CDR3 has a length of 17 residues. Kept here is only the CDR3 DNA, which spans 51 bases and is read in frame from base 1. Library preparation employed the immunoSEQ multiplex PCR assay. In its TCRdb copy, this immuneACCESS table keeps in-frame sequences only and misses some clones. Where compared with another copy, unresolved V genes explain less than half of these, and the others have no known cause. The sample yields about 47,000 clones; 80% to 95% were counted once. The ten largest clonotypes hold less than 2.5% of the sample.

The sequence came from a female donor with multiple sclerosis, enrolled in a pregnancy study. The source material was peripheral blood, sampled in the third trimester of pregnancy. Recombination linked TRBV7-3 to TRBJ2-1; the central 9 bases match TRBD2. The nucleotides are TGTGCCAGCAGCTTAAACCCCGGACTAGCGAAATACAATGAGCAGTTCTTC. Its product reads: CASSLNPGLAKYNEQFF.